This T cell receptor beta chain emerged from a study of blood T cell repertoires in COVID-19. Across the study: In each case, the material was cDNA or gDNA derived from T cells, B-cell-depleted T cells, or PBMCs.

V was trimmed by 5 bases and J by 2 bases, leaving 10 bases between them. This CDR3 is 13 amino acids long. The germline V gene has CDR1 MNHNY and CDR2 SVGAGI (reference sequence). Original processing notes: Nucleated cell number was recorded as an estimate derived from reference gene primer amplification. Only in-frame clones appear in the TCRdb table, and some are missing; sequencing was by immunoSEQ multiplex PCR. V, J and clone size are those of that table, while D and trimming were read from the DNA. The table records roughly 180,000 clones, approximately 86% of them present only once. The TCR originated in a man aged 55 to 70 with acute or convalescent COVID-19. The chain joins TRBV6-6 to TRBJ2-7; D unclear. The sample consisted of peripheral blood. CDR3 bases: TGTGCCAGCAGTCCGCGGAACACCTACGAGCAGTACTTC. Translating it yields CASSPRNTYEQYF.